This T cell receptor (beta chain) is drawn from a study of shared clonotypes between healthy human individuals. Germline V CDR1 and CDR2: GTSNPN, SVGIG (reference sequence). This CDR3 contains 11 residues. The V gene lost 1 base and the J gene lost 7 bases, with 7 bases spanning the gap. Sequenced by immunoSEQ multiplex PCR; TCRdb stores in-frame clones only, minus some. In the table there are some 2,000,000 clones, 90% to 95% of which are singletons. The TCR comes from a man between 18 and 29 years old in good health. The chain is built from TRBV30 and TRBJ1-1; no reliable D call. The material sequenced was naive CD4+ T cells sorted from blood. Subset denoted: CD45RA+ positively selected. The CDR3 DNA reads as TGTGCCTGGAGTGGGGTGGGTGAAGCTTTCTTT. Protein: CAWSGVGEAFF.